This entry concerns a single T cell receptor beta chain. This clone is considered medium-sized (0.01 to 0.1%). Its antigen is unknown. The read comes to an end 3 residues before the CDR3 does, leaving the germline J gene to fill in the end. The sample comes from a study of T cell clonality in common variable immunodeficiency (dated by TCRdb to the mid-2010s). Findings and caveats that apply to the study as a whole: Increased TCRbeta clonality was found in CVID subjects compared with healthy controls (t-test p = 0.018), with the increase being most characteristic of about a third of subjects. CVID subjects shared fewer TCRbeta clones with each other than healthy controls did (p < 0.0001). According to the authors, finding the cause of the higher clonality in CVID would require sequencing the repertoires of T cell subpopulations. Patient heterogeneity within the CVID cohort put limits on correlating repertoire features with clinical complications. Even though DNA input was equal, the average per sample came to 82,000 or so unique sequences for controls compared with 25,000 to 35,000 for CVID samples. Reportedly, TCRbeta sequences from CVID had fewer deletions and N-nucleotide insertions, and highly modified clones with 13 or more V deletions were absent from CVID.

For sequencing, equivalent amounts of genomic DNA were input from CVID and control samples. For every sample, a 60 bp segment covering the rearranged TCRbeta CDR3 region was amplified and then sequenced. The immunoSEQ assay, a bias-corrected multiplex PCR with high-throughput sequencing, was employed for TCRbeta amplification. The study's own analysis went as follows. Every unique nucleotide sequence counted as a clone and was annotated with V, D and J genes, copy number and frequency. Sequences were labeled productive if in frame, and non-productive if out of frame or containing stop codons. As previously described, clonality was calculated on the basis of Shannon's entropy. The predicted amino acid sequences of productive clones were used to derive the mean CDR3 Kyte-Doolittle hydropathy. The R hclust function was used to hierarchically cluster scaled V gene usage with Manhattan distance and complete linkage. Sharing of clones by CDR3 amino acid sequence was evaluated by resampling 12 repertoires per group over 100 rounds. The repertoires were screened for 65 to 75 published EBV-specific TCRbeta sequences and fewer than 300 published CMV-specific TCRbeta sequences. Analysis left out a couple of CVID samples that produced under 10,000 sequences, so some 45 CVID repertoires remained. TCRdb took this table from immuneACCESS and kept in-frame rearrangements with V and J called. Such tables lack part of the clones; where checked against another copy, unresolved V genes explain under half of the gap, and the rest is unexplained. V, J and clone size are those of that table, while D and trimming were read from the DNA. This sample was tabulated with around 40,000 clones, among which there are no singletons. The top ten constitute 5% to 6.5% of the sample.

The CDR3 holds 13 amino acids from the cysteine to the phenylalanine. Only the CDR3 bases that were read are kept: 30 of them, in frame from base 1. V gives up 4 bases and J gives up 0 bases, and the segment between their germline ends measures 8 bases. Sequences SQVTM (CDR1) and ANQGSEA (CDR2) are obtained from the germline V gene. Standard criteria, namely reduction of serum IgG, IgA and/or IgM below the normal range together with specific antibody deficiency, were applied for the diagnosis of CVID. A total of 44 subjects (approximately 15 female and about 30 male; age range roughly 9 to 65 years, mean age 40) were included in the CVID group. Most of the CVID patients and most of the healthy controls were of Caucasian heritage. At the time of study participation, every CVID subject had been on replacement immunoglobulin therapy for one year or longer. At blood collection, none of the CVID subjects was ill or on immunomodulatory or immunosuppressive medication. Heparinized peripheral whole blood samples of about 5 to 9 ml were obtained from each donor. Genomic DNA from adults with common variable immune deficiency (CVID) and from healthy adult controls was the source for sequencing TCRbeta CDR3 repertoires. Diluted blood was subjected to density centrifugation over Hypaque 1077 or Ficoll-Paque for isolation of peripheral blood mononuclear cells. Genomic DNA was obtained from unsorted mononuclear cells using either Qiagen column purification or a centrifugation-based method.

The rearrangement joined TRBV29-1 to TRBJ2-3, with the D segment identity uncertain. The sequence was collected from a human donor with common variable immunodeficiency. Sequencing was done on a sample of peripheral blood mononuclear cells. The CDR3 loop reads CSVAGRSTDTQYF. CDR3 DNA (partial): TGCAGCGTTGCCGGTCGGAGCACAGATACG.